This T cell receptor (beta chain) was identified during a study of blood T cell repertoires in COVID-19. Study as a whole: There were acute and convalescent COVID-19 samples, and they came from the United States, Italy and Spain.

Those designated as exposed participants met a COVID-19 case within 2 weeks before study entry. The protocol was immunoSEQ multiplex PCR, while the TCRdb copy is restricted to in-frame clones and leaves out a portion. The table includes 150,000 to 200,000 clones, less than 90% detected once. Sequencing input: PBMCs or T cells enriched from blood (not recorded which). This clonotype was obtained from a young woman who had been exposed to COVID-19.

The chain's CDR3 is CASRVGVENEKLFF. The CDR3 region has the DNA TGCGCCAGCAGAGTAGGGGTTGAAAATGAAAAACTGTTTTTT. V gene TRBV4-1 combines with J gene TRBJ1-4, with D possibly being TRBD1 (5 bases). Germline CDR1 reads MGHRA; CDR2 reads YSYEKL. CDR3 length: 14 amino acids. Between the trimmed V and J ends, which lost 6 bases and 5 bases, there was a span of 13 bases.